These 23 T cell receptor beta chains originate from one sample sequenced in a study of monozygotic twins with inflammatory bowel disease. Using the 5' RACE reads, TCRdb records one entry per CDR3 protein without DNA. The sample holds a few hundred thousand distinct CDR3 sequences. The sample comprised blood. Receptors were obtained from a human donor with ulcerative colitis or Crohn's disease, or a healthy co-twin of an affected twin (not recorded which).

The chain has TRBV28 and TRBJ1-2. The germline V gene has CDR1 MDHEN and CDR2 SYDVKM. This CDR3 has 13 amino acids. The CDR3 protein is CASSFPAAGGYTF.

The chain couples TRBV20-1 to TRBJ2-5; TCRdb names TRBD2, which stays unverified in the absence of DNA. Germline CDR1 reads DFQATT; CDR2 reads SNEGSKA (reference sequence). The CDR3 consists of 14 residues. The CDR3 sequence: CSARGLAGEKTQYF.

The chain is built from TRBV5-1 and TRBJ2-1; with no DNA, the TCRdb D assignment of TRBD1 cannot be verified. Per the germline V gene, CDR1 is SGHRS and CDR2 is YFSETQ. The CDR3 length is 15 residues. This chain's CDR3 is CASSLAIPDTGEQFF.

This rearrangement joins TRBV2 to TRBJ1-1. CDR1 and CDR2 from the germline V gene are SNHLY and FYNNEI. The CDR3 spans 11 residues. The CDR3 region is CASSEREEAFF.

The V call is TRBV5-1, the J call TRBJ2-1; TCRdb lists TRBD2, though no DNA is available to test this call. This CDR3 has 15 amino acids. Germline CDR1 and CDR2: SGHRS and YFSETQ. CDR3 protein: CASSLSTSGAGEQFF.

This chain uses TRBV29-1 with TRBJ2-7; absent DNA, TCRdb's TRBD1 call cannot be checked. This CDR3 has 11 amino acids. CDR1 is SQVTM, CDR2 ANQGSEA, per germline. The CDR3 loop is CSVARAYEQYF.

The chain links TRBV10-3 to TRBJ2-7. CDR1 is ENHRY and CDR2 is SYGVKD in the germline V gene. This CDR3 has 14 amino acids. CDR3 protein: CAISDTGTSYEQYF.

The gene calls are TRBV10-3 and TRBJ1-2. The CDR3 is made up of 18 amino acids. Germline V lookup: CDR1 ENHRY, CDR2 SYGVKD. Here the CDR3 reads CAISESWGPNLANYGYTF.

The chain combines TRBV23-1 with TRBJ2-1; the D call of TRBD1 rests on TCRdb alone, since no DNA is present to check it. TRBV23-1 is recorded as an ORF, its role being uncertain. The CDR3 has 14 residues. The CDR3 here is CASSQSNPPGKQFF.

The chain recombines TRBV4-3 with TRBJ2-7. Germline V gene data show CDR1 as LGHNA and CDR2 as YSLEER. The CDR3 length is 13 residues. The CDR3 reads CASSQALTYEQYF.

The genes are TRBV11-2 and TRBJ1-1. Germline V lookup: CDR1 SGHAT, CDR2 FQNNGV. The CDR3 contains 20 residues. The CDR3 is CASSPRPRSSSRGLWGGAFF.

This chain uses TRBV6-1 with TRBJ1-1; TCRdb gives TRBD1 as the D gene, but with no DNA this cannot be confirmed. Germline V gives CDR1 MNHNS, CDR2 SASEGT. This CDR3 has 14 residues. The CDR3: CASSSGNRNTEAFF.

This chain joins TRBV20-1 and TRBJ2-7. The CDR3 totals 14 residues. Germline V CDR1 and CDR2: DFQATT, SNEGSKA (reference sequence). CDR3 in amino acids: CSASRERRPYEQYF.

The rearrangement uses TRBV20-1 and TRBJ2-5; TCRdb calls TRBD2, which cannot be checked without DNA. The CDR3 is 14 residues long. Germline V gives CDR1 DFQATT, CDR2 SNEGSKA (reference sequence). This chain's CDR3 is CSASPLAGSETQYF.

V is TRBV18 and J is TRBJ2-1; as DNA is missing, the TRBD2 call by TCRdb cannot be tested. CDR3 length: 15 residues. Germline lookup yields CDR1 KGHSH and CDR2 LQKENI. The CDR3 protein is CASSGLAGVQNEQFF. The full variable domain, its missing parts supplied by reference TRBV18 and TRBJ2-1, is NAGVMQNPRHLVRRRGQEARLRCSPMKGHSHVYWYRQLPEEGLKFMVYLQKENIIDESGMPKERFSAEFPKEGPSILRIQQVVRGDSAAYFCASSGLAGVQNEQFFGPGTRLTVL.

The chain recombines TRBV2 with TRBJ1-5. The CDR3 totals 14 residues. Germline V lookup: CDR1 SNHLY, CDR2 FYNNEI. CDR3 region: CASMGTQRGQPQHF.

The chain joins TRBV6-2 or TRBV6-3 to TRBJ1-1; absent DNA, TCRdb's TRBD1 call cannot be checked. This CDR3 contains 13 residues. CDR1 MNHEY and CDR2 SVGEGT come from the germline V gene. CDR3 loop: CASIEQGYTEAFF.

The chain is built from TRBV6-2 or TRBV6-3 and TRBJ1-5. CDR3 length equals 17 residues. Per the germline V gene, CDR1 is MNHEY and CDR2 is SVGEGT. This CDR3 reads CASSSGFLEHSNQPQHF.

The gene calls are TRBV5-1 and TRBJ2-2; the TCRdb D gene call, TRBD1, has no DNA to confirm it. Germline values: CDR1 SGHRS, CDR2 YFSETQ. There are 19 residues in the CDR3. The CDR3 protein is CASRPTDSIIESYTGELFF. The whole variable domain, remainder taken from reference TRBV5-1 and TRBJ2-2, is KAGVTQTPRYLIKTRGQQVTLSCSPISGHRSVSWYQQTPGQGLQFLFEYFSETQRNKGNFPGRFSGRQFSNSRSEMNVSTLELGDSALYLCASRPTDSIIESYTGELFFGEGSRLTVL.

V usage is TRBV20-1 and J usage is TRBJ2-3; with no DNA, the TCRdb D assignment of TRBD1 cannot be verified. The CDR3 is 16 residues long. The germline V gene encodes CDR1 DFQATT and CDR2 SNEGSKA (reference sequence). This chain's CDR3 is CSARGRQVKFTDTQYF.

The chain employs TRBV18 and TRBJ2-7; TCRdb gives TRBD1 as the D gene, but with no DNA this cannot be confirmed. The CDR3 has 13 residues. From germline, CDR1 is KGHSH and CDR2 LQKENI. The CDR3 is CASRSGGRYEQYF.

V usage is TRBV7-2 and J usage is TRBJ2-1; TCRdb lists TRBD2, though no DNA is available to test this call. CDR1 and CDR2 from the germline V gene are SGHTA and FQGNSA. The CDR3 runs to 14 residues. CDR3 protein: CASSYTSGEWEQFF.

V gene TRBV28 combines with J gene TRBJ2-6; checking the TCRdb D call of TRBD1 is not possible without DNA. The germline V gene has CDR1 MDHEN and CDR2 SYDVKM. This CDR3 comprises 18 residues. CDR3 amino acids: CASSLWGQGSSGANVLTF.